These 3 T cell receptor beta chains share one sample of origin, sequenced in a study of blood T cell repertoires in COVID-19. Sequencing was performed with immunoSEQ multiplex PCR; in TCRdb, only in-frame clones are kept and a portion is missing. Among 70,000 or so clones listed, roughly 80% were seen once. Sequencing was performed on peripheral blood. Receptors were obtained from a human donor in a cohort sampled during active COVID-19.

The CDR3 protein is CASSGGTGVAPSKNIQYF. DNA for the CDR3: TGTGCCAGTAGTGGCGGGACAGGGGTCGCACCCTCCAAAAACATTCAGTACTTC. The chain uses TRBV19 and TRBJ2-4; 10 nucleotides match TRBD1. Per germline, CDR1 LNHDA and CDR2 SQIVND (reference sequence). The CDR3 spans 18 residues. V lost 5 bases to trimming and J lost 2 bases; unmatched junction nucleotides: 12.

This clone was observed once. The chain carries TRBV30 and TRBJ2-3; weak D call: TRBD2 (6 bases). Germline CDR1 GTSNPN, CDR2 SVGIG (reference sequence). The CDR3 totals 14 residues. Trimming stripped 2 bases from V and 2 bases from J, with 11 bases between. CDR3 residues: CAWSRPGDTDTQYF. CDR3 nucleotide sequence: TGTGCCTGGAGTCGACCGGGGGACACAGATACGCAGTATTTT.

This chain links TRBV5-1 with TRBJ2-7; TRBD1 is a possible D gene (6 bases). Germline CDR1 is SGHRS and CDR2 is YFSETQ. CDR3 length: 15 residues. Between the trimmed V and J ends, which lost 1 base and 2 bases, there was a span of 13 bases. CDR3 residues: CASSLLQGTPYEQYF. The CDR3 DNA reads TGCGCCAGCAGCTTGTTGCAGGGGACGCCCTACGAGCAGTACTTC.